This TCR beta chain was recovered during a study of T cell repertoires in cytomegalovirus infection. Study at large: It can be stated that public TCR beta signatures indicated CMV infection as well as a matching HLA type.

TCRdb independently ran MiXCR on the reads; one entry per CDR3 protein. The sample comprises 100,000 or so distinct CDR3 sequences, 23% of which are singletons, and about 39% rests with the top ten. Trimming left V 2 bases short and J 0 bases short, with 2 bases between. Germline CDR1 is MNHEY and CDR2 is SVGEGT. The CDR3 consists of 14 residues. This clonotype was found many times. Antigen unknown. Findings and limits, study-wide: Accumulated public TCR beta family frequency recognized individuals carrying CMV together with the relevant HLA.

The clonotype was recovered from a human donor in good health (CMV status not recorded). Some clones in this sample may be carry-over from other donors' samples. Specimen: CD8+ T cells from PBMCs. This sequence joins TRBV6-2 or TRBV6-3 and TRBJ2-6; D is ambiguous. CDR3 nucleotides: TGTGCCAGCAGTTACAGCTCTGGGGCCAACGTCCTGACTTTC. Translation gives CASSYSSGANVLTF.